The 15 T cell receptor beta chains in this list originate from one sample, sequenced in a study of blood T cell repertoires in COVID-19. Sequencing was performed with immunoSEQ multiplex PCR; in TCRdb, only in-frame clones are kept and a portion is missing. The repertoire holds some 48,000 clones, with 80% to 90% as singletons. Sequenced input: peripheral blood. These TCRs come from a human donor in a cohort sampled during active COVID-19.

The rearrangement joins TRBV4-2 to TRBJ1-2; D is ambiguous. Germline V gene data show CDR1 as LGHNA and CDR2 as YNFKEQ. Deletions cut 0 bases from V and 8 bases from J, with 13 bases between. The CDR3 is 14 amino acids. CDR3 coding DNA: TGTGCCAGCAGCCAAGAAGGCGGGCTATTGGGCTACACCTTC. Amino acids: CASSQEGGLLGYTF.

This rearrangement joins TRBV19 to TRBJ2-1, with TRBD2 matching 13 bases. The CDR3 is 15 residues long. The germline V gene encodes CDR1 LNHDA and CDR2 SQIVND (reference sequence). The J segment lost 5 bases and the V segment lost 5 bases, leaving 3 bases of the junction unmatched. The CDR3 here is CASSLGLAGDNEQFF. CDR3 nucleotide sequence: TGTGCCAGTAGTCTCGGACTAGCGGGAGACAATGAGCAGTTCTTC.

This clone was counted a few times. CDR3: CASSPDKTETQYF. CDR3 bases: TGTGCCAGCAGCCCAGACAAAACGGAGACCCAGTACTTC. V usage is TRBV7-8 and J usage is TRBJ2-5; D is unresolved. The CDR3 covers 13 residues. CDR1 and CDR2 (germline): SGHVS, FQNEAQ. V gave up 5 bases and J gave up 5 bases, with 12 bases separating them.

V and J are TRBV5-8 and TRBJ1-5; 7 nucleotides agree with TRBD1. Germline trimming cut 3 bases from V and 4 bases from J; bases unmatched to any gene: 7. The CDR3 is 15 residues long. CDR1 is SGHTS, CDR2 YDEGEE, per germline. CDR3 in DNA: TGTGCCAGCAGCTGGGGGACAGACCTGAATCAGCCCCAGCATTTT. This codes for CASSWGTDLNQPQHF.

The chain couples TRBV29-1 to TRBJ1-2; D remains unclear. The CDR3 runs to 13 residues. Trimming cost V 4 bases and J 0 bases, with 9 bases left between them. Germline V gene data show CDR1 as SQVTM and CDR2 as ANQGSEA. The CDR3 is CSVGENANYGYTF. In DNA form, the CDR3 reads TGCAGCGTTGGGGAGAACGCTAACTATGGCTACACCTTC.

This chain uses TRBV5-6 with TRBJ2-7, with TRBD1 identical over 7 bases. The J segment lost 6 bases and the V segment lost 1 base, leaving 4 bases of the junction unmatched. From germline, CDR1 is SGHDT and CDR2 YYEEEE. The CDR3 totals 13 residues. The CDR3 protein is CASSLTTGSEQYF. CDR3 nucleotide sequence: TGTGCCAGCAGCTTGACGACAGGGTCCGAGCAGTACTTC.

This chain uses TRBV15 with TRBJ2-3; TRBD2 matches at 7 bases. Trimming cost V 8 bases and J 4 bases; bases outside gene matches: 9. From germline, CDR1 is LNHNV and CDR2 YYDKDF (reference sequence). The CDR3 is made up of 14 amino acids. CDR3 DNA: TGTGCCACCTCCCGGCGGGAGATATCAGATACGCAGTATTTT. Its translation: CATSRREISDTQYF.

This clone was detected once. CDR3 sequence reads: CASSPGQHQETQYF. DNA of the CDR3: TGTGCCAGCAGCCCCGGACAGCACCAAGAGACCCAGTACTTC. The chain carries TRBV9 and TRBJ2-5, with D tentatively TRBD1 (6 bases). V was trimmed by 4 bases and J by 0 bases, leaving 10 bases between them. This CDR3 contains 14 residues. Germline V CDR1 and CDR2: SGDLS, YYNGEE.

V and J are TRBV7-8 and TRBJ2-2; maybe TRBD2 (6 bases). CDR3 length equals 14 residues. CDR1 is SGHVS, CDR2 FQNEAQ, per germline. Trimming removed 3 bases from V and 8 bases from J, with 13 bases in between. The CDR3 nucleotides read TGTGCCAGCAGCTTTTCGAGCGGAGGGGGGGAGCTGTTTTTT. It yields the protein CASSFSSGGGELFF.

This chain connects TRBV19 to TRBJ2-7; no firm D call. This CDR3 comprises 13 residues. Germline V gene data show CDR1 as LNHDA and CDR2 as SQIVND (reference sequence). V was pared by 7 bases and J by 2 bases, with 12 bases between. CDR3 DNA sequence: TGTGCCAGTACCTCAGACATCCCCTACGAGCAGTACTTC. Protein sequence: CASTSDIPYEQYF.

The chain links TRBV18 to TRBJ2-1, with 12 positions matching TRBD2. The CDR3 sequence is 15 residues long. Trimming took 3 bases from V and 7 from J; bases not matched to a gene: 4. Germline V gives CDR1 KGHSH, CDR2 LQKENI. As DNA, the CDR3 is TGTGCCAGCTCACCGCGGCTAGCGGGAGGGAATGAGCAGTTCTTC. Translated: CASSPRLAGGNEQFF.

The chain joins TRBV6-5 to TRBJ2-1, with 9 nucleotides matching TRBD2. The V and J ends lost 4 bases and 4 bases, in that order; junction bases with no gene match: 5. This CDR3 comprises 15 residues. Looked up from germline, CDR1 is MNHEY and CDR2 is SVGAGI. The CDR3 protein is CASSFRTSAYNEQFF. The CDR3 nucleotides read TGTGCCAGCAGTTTCCGGACTAGCGCATACAATGAGCAGTTCTTC.

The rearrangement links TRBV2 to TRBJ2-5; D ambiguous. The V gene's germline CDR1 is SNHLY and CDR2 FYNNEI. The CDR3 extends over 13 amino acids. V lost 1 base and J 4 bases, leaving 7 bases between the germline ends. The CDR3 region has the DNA TGTGCCAGCAGTGAAGGCCGGAGAGAGACCCAGTACTTC. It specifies CASSEGRRETQYF.

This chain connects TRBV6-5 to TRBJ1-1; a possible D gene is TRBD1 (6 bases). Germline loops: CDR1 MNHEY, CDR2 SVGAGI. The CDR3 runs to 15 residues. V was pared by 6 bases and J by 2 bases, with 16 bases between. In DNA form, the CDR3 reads TGTGCCAGCAGCCCCAGGGGCAGGGGTAACACTGAAGCTTTCTTT. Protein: CASSPRGRGNTEAFF.

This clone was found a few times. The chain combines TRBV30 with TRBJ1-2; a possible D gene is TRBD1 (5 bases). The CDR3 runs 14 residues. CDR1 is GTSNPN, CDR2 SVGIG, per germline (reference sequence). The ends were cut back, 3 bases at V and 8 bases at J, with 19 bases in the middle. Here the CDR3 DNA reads TGTGCCTGGAGAGGTCCAGGGAGGTCTCGGGGCTACACCTTC. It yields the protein CAWRGPGRSRGYTF.